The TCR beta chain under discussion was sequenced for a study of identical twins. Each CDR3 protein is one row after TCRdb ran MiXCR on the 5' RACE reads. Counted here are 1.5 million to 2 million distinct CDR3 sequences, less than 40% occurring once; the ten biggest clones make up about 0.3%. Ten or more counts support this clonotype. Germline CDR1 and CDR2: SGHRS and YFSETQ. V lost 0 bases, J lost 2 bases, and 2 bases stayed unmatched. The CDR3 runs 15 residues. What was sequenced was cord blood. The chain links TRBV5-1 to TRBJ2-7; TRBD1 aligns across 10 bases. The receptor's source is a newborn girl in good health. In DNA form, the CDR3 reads TGCGCCAGCAGCTTGGGACAGGGGGCAACCTACGAGCAGTACTTC. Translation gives CASSLGQGATYEQYF.